This TCR beta chain was found in a study of regulatory T cells in long-lasting Graves disease. From germline, CDR1 is SGHRS and CDR2 YFSETQ. This CDR3 region has 14 residues. As to time point: persistent/refractory GD, antithyroid drugs over 5 years with positive TRAb. Construction of the TCR library relied on RNA isolated from PBMCs. Diagnosing Graves' disease relied on the American Thyroid Association guidelines. CDR3-region Arm-PCR and iRepertoire HTBI primers produced the TCR beta libraries. One entry per CDR3 protein, called by TCRdb with MiXCR from the multiplex PCR reads. The repertoire holds a few hundred thousand distinct CDR3 sequences, 21% seen once, with around 15% in the top ten. This clonotype was counted ten times or more. At one end the junction does not follow the germline gene, possibly because of a read error.

V gene TRBV5-1 combines with J gene TRBJ2-2; D gene unclear. The starting material was peripheral blood mononuclear cells (PBMCs), obtained when the disease was refractory, from a patient treated with antithyroid drugs. The receptor's source is a female donor with Graves disease. CDR3 nucleotide sequence: TGTGCCAGCAGCTTGGAGTCGAACACCGGGGAGCTGTTTTTT. This translates into CASSLESNTGELFF.